The 20 T cell receptor beta chains below all came from one sample that was sequenced in a study of shared T cell receptors in the human thymus. Sequenced by immunoSEQ multiplex PCR; TCRdb stores in-frame clones only, minus some. Among approximately 660,000 clones, roughly 90% were seen once, and the ten largest hold 0.0095% to 0.013%. Separately, the same data were catalogued under a study of human thymus T cells.

The sequenced sample was thymocytes. All receptors come from a boy in the first two years of life with a congenital heart defect.

The chain uses TRBV15 and TRBJ2-1; D remains unclear. This CDR3 spans 16 amino acids. The V gene lost 2 bases and the J gene lost 6 bases, with 17 bases spanning the gap. Germline CDR1 is LNHNV and CDR2 is YYDKDF (reference sequence). CDR3 sequence: CATSRSGRQRCNEQFF. CDR3 nucleotide sequence: TGTGCCACCAGCAGATCAGGTAGACAACGGTGCAATGAGCAGTTCTTC.

V and J are TRBV5-6 and TRBJ2-1; 13 bases match TRBD2. The CDR3 totals 15 residues. Germline V lookup: CDR1 SGHDT, CDR2 YYEEEE. V shed 2 bases and J 6 bases; nucleotides not matched to a gene: 2. DNA for the CDR3: TGTGCCAGCAGCTTAGGACTAGCGGGAGCCAATGAGCAGTTCTTC. Its protein product is CASSLGLAGANEQFF.

This clone has just one count. This chain connects TRBV21-1 to TRBJ1-5; the table names TRBD1, a call not compared with the DNA. TRBV21-1 is termed a pseudogene. The CDR3 has 19 amino acids. The chain's CDR3 is CASSTPWDREGASNQPQHF. CDR3 in DNA: TGTGCCAGCAGCACCCCCTGGGATAGGGAAGGGGCAAGCAATCAGCCCCAGCATTTT.

The chain combines TRBV19 with TRBJ2-5; D might be TRBD1 (5 bases). With 1 base removed from V and 7 bases from J, the gap between germline ends came to 7 bases. The CDR3 consists of 12 residues. Per the germline V gene, CDR1 is LNHDA and CDR2 is SQIVND (reference sequence). The CDR3 DNA sequence: TGTGCCAGTAGTATAGGTAGGGGGACCCAGTACTTC. This codes for CASSIGRGTQYF. The full variable domain, with the rest looked up from reference TRBV19 and TRBJ2-5, is DGGITQSPKYLFRKEGQNVTLSCEQNLNHDAMYWYRQDPGQGLRLIYYSQIVNDFQKGDIAEGYSVSREKKESFPLTVTSAQKNPTAFYLCASSIGRGTQYFGPGTRLLVL.

This chain uses TRBV9 with TRBJ1-1, with 7 bases aligning to TRBD1. Trimming at V came to 2 bases and at J to 1 base, leaving 5 bases not matched to a gene. CDR1 and CDR2 (germline): SGDLS, YYNGEE. This CDR3 is 15 amino acids long. For the CDR3, the DNA is TGTGCCAGCAGCGTCCCAGGGGGAACGAACACTGAAGCTTTCTTT. Translated: CASSVPGGTNTEAFF.

The chain has TRBV27 and TRBJ2-1, with D perhaps TRBD1 (6 bases). CDR3 size: 14 residues. Germline assignment: CDR1 MNHEY and CDR2 SMNVEV (reference sequence). V was pared by 5 bases and J by 1 base, with 9 bases between. The CDR3 nucleotides read TGTGCCAGCAGTCCAACAGGGTCCTACAATGAGCAGTTCTTC. Protein: CASSPTGSYNEQFF.

The CDR3 nucleotides read TGTGCCAGCAGCCGCCTAAAGACGGGGAACTATGGCTACACCTTC. Protein sequence: CASSRLKTGNYGYTF. V and J are TRBV7-9 and TRBJ1-2; D is ambiguous. The germline V and J ends were trimmed by 5 bases and 2 bases, with 15 bases remaining between them. Germline CDR1 reads SEHNR; CDR2 reads FQNEAQ (reference sequence). The CDR3 is made up of 15 amino acids.

This chain connects TRBV6-6 to TRBJ2-2; TRBD2 aligns across 7 bases. Trimming cost V 2 bases and J 6 bases; bases outside gene matches: 0. Germline V lookup: CDR1 MNHNY, CDR2 SVGAGI (reference sequence). This CDR3 region has 13 residues. The CDR3: CASSYTSAGELFF. CDR3 in DNA: TGTGCCAGCAGTTACACTAGCGCCGGGGAGCTGTTTTTT.

V is TRBV7-2 and J is TRBJ2-7; 7 nucleotides align to TRBD2. Germline CDR1 reads SGHTA; CDR2 reads FQGNSA. The J segment lost 0 bases and the V segment lost 1 base, leaving 9 bases of the junction unmatched. This CDR3 is built from 17 residues. The CDR3 DNA follows: TGTGCCAGCAGCTTAGATTTCGGACTAGGCTCCTCCTACGAGCAGTACTTC. Translating gives CASSLDFGLGSSYEQYF.

V is TRBV4-2 and J is TRBJ1-2, with TRBD1 matching over 10 bases. Germline assignment: CDR1 LGHNA and CDR2 YNFKEQ. The V segment lost 3 bases and the J segment 6 bases; nucleotides outside the gene matches: 7. The CDR3 consists of 15 residues. The CDR3 DNA reads TGTGCCAGCAGCCACCCGGGACAGGGGATTCATGGCTACACCTTC. As protein: CASSHPGQGIHGYTF.

This chain joins TRBV21-1 and TRBJ2-3; the table assigns TRBD2, which was not confirmed against the DNA. TRBV21-1 is assigned pseudogene status. CDR3 size: 22 residues. The CDR3 spells CASSKERGRYQGSGRGADTQYF. DNA for the CDR3: TGTGCCAGCAGCAAAGAGCGGGGCAGGTATCAAGGTAGCGGGAGAGGAGCAGATACGCAGTATTTT.

This chain links TRBV18 with TRBJ2-7; 12 bases agree with TRBD2. The CDR3 length is 13 residues. J was trimmed by 6 bases and V by 8 bases; bases with no gene match: 5. Per germline, CDR1 KGHSH and CDR2 LQKENI. As DNA, the CDR3 is TGTGCCAGCGGGACTAGCGGGTTCCGCGAGCAGTACTTC. Translation: CASGTSGFREQYF.

The chain is built from TRBV19 and TRBJ1-1; TRBD1 matches 9 bases. This CDR3 has 17 residues. V gave up 8 bases and J gave up 1 base; unmatched junction bases: 14. Germline V gives CDR1 LNHDA, CDR2 SQIVND (reference sequence). The CDR3 DNA is TGTGCCAGTTCTATGGACAGGGGTCCATCCTGGAACACTGAAGCTTTCTTT. The encoded protein is CASSMDRGPSWNTEAFF.

The V call is TRBV27, the J call TRBJ2-7, with 8 positions matching TRBD1. This CDR3 has 16 amino acids. The J segment lost 3 bases and the V segment lost 5 bases, leaving 12 bases of the junction unmatched. Germline lookup yields CDR1 MNHEY and CDR2 SMNVEV (reference sequence). The chain's CDR3 is CASSPRTGPSYYEQYF. CDR3 bases: TGTGCCAGCAGTCCAAGGACAGGGCCCTCCTACTACGAGCAGTACTTC.

The chain uses TRBV30 and TRBJ1-6, with D possibly being TRBD1 (6 bases). The V gene lost 2 bases and the J gene lost 10 bases, with 18 bases spanning the gap. CDR3 size: 15 residues. Per the germline V gene, CDR1 is GTSNPN and CDR2 is SVGIG (reference sequence). The CDR3 protein is CAWSSPRTVRSPLHF. Here the CDR3 DNA reads TGTGCCTGGAGTTCTCCCCGGACAGTCCGATCACCCCTCCACTTT.

The rearrangement links TRBV4-2 to TRBJ1-3, with a possible D match to TRBD1 (6 bases). Germline V gene sequence: CDR1 LGHNA, CDR2 YNFKEQ. V lost 4 bases and J 0 bases, leaving 16 bases between the germline ends. This CDR3 region has 17 residues. The CDR3, as DNA: TGTGCCAGCAGCCGCACCGCGACAGGCTCCTCTGGAAACACCATATATTTT. Encoded protein: CASSRTATGSSGNTIYF.

The table lists this clone with a count of one. V usage is TRBV4-2 and J usage is TRBJ2-7; 7 positions agree with TRBD1. The CDR3 is made up of 15 amino acids. The V segment lost 4 bases and the J segment 3 bases; nucleotides outside the gene matches: 9. Germline lookup yields CDR1 LGHNA and CDR2 YNFKEQ. In DNA, the CDR3 is TGTGCCAGCAGCCGGCCGGGACAGAGTATCTACGAGCAGTACTTC. Its translation: CASSRPGQSIYEQYF.

The chain joins TRBV4-3 to TRBJ2-1; TRBD2 matches 10 bases. Germline V gene data show CDR1 as LGHNA and CDR2 as YSLEER. The CDR3 is 18 residues long. V lost 7 bases and J lost 1; bases outside the gene matches: 13. The CDR3 protein is CASTLAGEGRGSYNEQFF. In nucleotides, the CDR3 is TGCGCCAGCACCCTAGCGGGAGAGGGGAGGGGGTCCTACAATGAGCAGTTCTTC.

The chain is built from TRBV28 and TRBJ1-1, with D possibly being TRBD1 (5 bases). The CDR3 is 11 residues long. Trimming shortened V by 11 bases and J by 2 bases, and 9 bases separated the two germline ends. The germline gives CDR1 MDHEN, CDR2 SYDVKM. This CDR3 is CAGGGNTEAFF. DNA for the CDR3: TGTGCCGGCGGGGGTAACACTGAAGCTTTCTTT.

The chain couples TRBV7-9 to TRBJ2-1; 8 bases are a match to TRBD2. Germline CDR1 and CDR2: SEHNR and FQNEAQ (reference sequence). The CDR3 is 13 amino acids. V was clipped by 8 bases and J by 9 bases; unmatched bases: 9. The chain's CDR3 is CASRPSGRGEQFF. The CDR3 bases are TGTGCCAGCCGGCCTAGCGGGCGGGGTGAGCAGTTCTTC.